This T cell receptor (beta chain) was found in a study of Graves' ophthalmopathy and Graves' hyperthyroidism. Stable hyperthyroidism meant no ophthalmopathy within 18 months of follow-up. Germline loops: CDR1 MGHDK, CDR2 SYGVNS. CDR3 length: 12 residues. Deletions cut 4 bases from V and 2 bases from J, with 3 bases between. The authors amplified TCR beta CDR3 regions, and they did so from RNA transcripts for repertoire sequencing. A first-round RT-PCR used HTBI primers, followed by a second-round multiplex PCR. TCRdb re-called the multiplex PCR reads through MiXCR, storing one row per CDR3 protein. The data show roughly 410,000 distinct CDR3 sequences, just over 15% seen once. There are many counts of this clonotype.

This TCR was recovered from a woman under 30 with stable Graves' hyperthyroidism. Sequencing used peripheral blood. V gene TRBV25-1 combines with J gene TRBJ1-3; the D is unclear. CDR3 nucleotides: TGTGCCAGCAGTGCTGCTGGAAACACCATATATTTT. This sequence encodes CASSAAGNTIYF. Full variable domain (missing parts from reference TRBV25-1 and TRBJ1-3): EADIYQTPRYLVIGTGKKITLECSQTMGHDKMYWYQQDPGMELHLIHYSYGVNSTEKGDLSSESTVSRIRTEHFPLTLESARPSHTSQYLCASSAAGNTIYFGEGSWLTVV.